This is a list of T cell receptor beta chains from one sample in a study of blood T cell repertoires in COVID-19. Repertoires were generated with immunoSEQ multiplex PCR, while TCRdb's copy carries only in-frame clones and drops some. The sample lists 50,000 or so clones; around 80% were seen once. The source material was peripheral blood. The source is a man aged 50 to 59 with acute or convalescent COVID-19. Both conserved end residues are part of each CDR3. A D gene is named only where the DNA matches it firmly. The listing skips clone size in some rows; elsewhere it reads once, few, many or a size class.

>.|.|TRBV19|TRBJ2-7
CASSIGRGLSEQYF
TGTGCCAGTAGTATTGGGAGAGGATTGAGCGAGCAGTACTTC
>.|.|TRBV27|TRBJ1-6
CATSGPRENSPLHF
TGTGCCACCTCGGGCCCAAGGGAGAATTCACCCCTCCACTTT
>few|.|TRBV2|TRBJ1-5
CASREEQGNQPQHF
TGTGCCAGCAGGGAAGAGCAGGGGAATCAGCCCCAGCATTTT
>.|TRBD1|TRBV19|TRBJ1-5
CASRLEQGARDQPQHF
TGTGCCAGTAGGCTCGAACAGGGGGCGCGAGATCAGCCCCAGCATTTT
>.|.|TRBV29-1|TRBJ2-7
CSVRQHTSYEQYF
TGCAGCGTGCGACAGCACACCTCCTACGAGCAGTACTTC
>.|.|TRBV21-1|TRBJ1-1
CASSKVHRENTEAFF
TGTGCCAGCAGCAAAGTGCACAGGGAGAACACTGAAGCTTTCTTT
>.|.|TRBV19|TRBJ2-3
CASSPRQAGGTDTQYF
TGTGCCAGTAGTCCCAGACAGGCGGGGGGCACAGATACGCAGTATTTT
>once|.|TRBV18|TRBJ1-1
CASSPIAGLDTEAFF
TGTGCCAGCTCACCTATCGCGGGCTTGGACACTGAAGCTTTCTTT
>.|.|TRBV5-6|TRBJ1-2
CASSFRDTANYGYTF
TGTGCCAGCAGCTTCCGGGACACTGCTAACTATGGCTACACCTTC
>.|.|TRBV7-3|TRBJ2-3
CASSSTGKDTQYF
TGTGCCAGCAGCTCCACCGGGAAGGATACGCAGTATTTT
>.|.|TRBV7-3|TRBJ2-7
CASPQRRRRYEQYF
TGTGCCAGCCCTCAAAGGAGACGGAGATACGAGCAGTACTTC
>.|.|TRBV27|TRBJ1-6
CASSQGSYNSPLHF
TGTGCCAGCAGCCAGGGCTCCTATAATTCACCCCTCCACTTT
>.|.|TRBV30|TRBJ1-1
CAWNYPTEAFF
TGTGCCTGGAATTATCCCACTGAAGCTTTCTTT
>.|.|TRBV15|TRBJ1-4
CATSSPGMEKLFF
TGTGCCACCAGCAGCCCGGGAATGGAAAAACTGTTTTTT
>.|TRBD2|TRBV27|TRBJ2-7
CASTSGGGDSSYEQYF
TGTGCCAGCACCTCCGGGGGGGGCGACTCCTCCTACGAGCAGTACTTC
>.|.|TRBV7-3|TRBJ2-7
CASSLRPGANEQYF
TGTGCCAGCAGCTTAAGGCCAGGGGCTAACGAGCAGTACTTC
>.|TRBD1|TRBV5-8|TRBJ2-5
CASSVGTGLEETQYF
TGTGCCAGCAGCGTAGGGACAGGTCTAGAAGAGACCCAGTACTTC
>.|.|TRBV4-1|TRBJ2-1
CASSQRLQTESTREQFF
TGCGCCAGCAGCCAAAGGCTACAGACAGAGTCGACACGTGAGCAGTTCTTC
>.|TRBD1|TRBV7-8|TRBJ1-3
CASSSDRVLKSGNTIYF
TGTGCCAGCAGCTCCGACAGGGTACTTAAGTCTGGAAACACCATATATTTT
>.|TRBD1|TRBV2|TRBJ1-5
CASIGDSLSQPQHF
TGTGCCAGCATTGGGGACAGTTTAAGTCAGCCCCAGCATTTT
>.|.|TRBV9|TRBJ1-1
CASSVEGDTEAFF
TGTGCCAGCAGCGTAGAAGGGGATACTGAAGCTTTCTTT
>.|.|TRBV24-1|TRBJ1-4
CATSDRGATNEKLFF
TGTGCCACCAGTGACCGGGGGGCGACTAATGAAAAACTGTTTTTT
>.|.|TRBV18|TRBJ2-6
CASSLDRGANVLTF
TGTGCCAGCTCACTCGACAGGGGGGCCAACGTCCTGACTTTC
>.|.|TRBV6-6|TRBJ2-5
CASTSPAGETQYF
TGTGCCAGCACCTCCCCAGCAGGAGAGACCCAGTACTTC
>.|.|TRBV2|TRBJ1-4
CASIRGGASEKLFF
TGTGCCAGCATCCGCGGTGGGGCCTCTGAAAAACTGTTTTTT